Listed below are T cell receptor beta chains from one sample, sequenced in a study of cytomegalovirus exposure and HLA in healthy donors. Data came from immunoSEQ multiplex PCR; TCRdb stores just in-frame clones and leaves some out. The data show 120,000 or so clones, 65% to 80% seen once. Sequencing used PBMCs. Receptors were obtained from a woman in her thirties or forties in good health and CMV-seropositive. Both conserved end residues are part of each CDR3. The D gene is left open where the match is weak. Clone size is given for some rows only: seen once, a few or many times, or a class if the clone is expanded.

TRBV5-1,NA,TRBJ1-4,NA,TGCGCCAGCAGCTTGGGCGCAACTAATGAAAAACTGTTTTTT,CASSLGATNEKLFF
TRBV7-6,NA,TRBJ1-1,NA,TGTGCCAGCAGCTTAAAAAGGGCAGGGGAAGCTTTCTTT,CASSLKRAGEAFF
TRBV7-9,TRBD1,TRBJ1-4,few,TGTGCCAGCAGCTTAGACAGGGGTTTTGAAAAACTGTTTTTT,CASSLDRGFEKLFF
TRBV4-1,NA,TRBJ1-3,NA,TGCGCCAGCAGCCAAGATGGTCTACGGGACACCTTCGGCACCATATATTTT,CASSQDGLRDTFGTIYF
TRBV10-3,NA,TRBJ1-1,NA,TGTGCCATCACAACAGGAATGAACACTGAAGCTTTCTTT,CAITTGMNTEAFF
TRBV4-3,TRBD2,TRBJ2-1,few,TGCGCCAGCAGCCCCCCTCTTAGAGGACTAGCGGGAGACCGGAGGGGTGAGCAGTTCTTC,CASSPPLRGLAGDRRGEQFF
TRBV29-1,NA,TRBJ1-1,NA,TGCAGCGTTGGCCCAGACATGAACACTGAAGCTTTCTTT,CSVGPDMNTEAFF
TRBV30,TRBD2,TRBJ2-7,NA,TGTGCCTGGAGTGTCGTTTCGCAACAAGGGAGGGCGAGGCAGTACTTC,CAWSVVSQQGRARQYF
TRBV5-6,NA,TRBJ1-2,NA,TGTGCCAGCACCCTAGTCTCGCCTGGCGGCTACACCTTC,CASTLVSPGGYTF
TRBV2,NA,TRBJ1-2,NA,TGTGCCAGCAGGACCAACAGGGAAGGCTACACCTTC,CASRTNREGYTF
TRBV19,NA,TRBJ1-2,NA,TGTGCCAGTAGTATGCTCGAACGGAACTATGGCTACACCTTC,CASSMLERNYGYTF
TRBV30,NA,TRBJ1-2,NA,TGTGCCTGGAGAGACAGGAACCTCTATGGCTACACCTTC,CAWRDRNLYGYTF
TRBV5-4,NA,TRBJ2-7,NA,TGTGCCAGCAGCGAGAAGGGTAGGGGCAGCTACGAGCAGTACTTC,CASSEKGRGSYEQYF
TRBV6-6,NA,TRBJ2-1,NA,TGTGCCAGCAGTTACTCCCTACGTGAGCAGTTCTTC,CASSYSLREQFF
TRBV5-1,NA,TRBJ2-3,NA,TGCGCCAGCAGCCTTGCGGGTGTCGGGACAGATACGCAGTATTTT,CASSLAGVGTDTQYF
TRBV7-6,NA,TRBJ2-7,NA,TGTGCCAGCAGCTTGGGAGAGCCTCCCTACGAGCAGTACTTC,CASSLGEPPYEQYF
TRBV9,NA,TRBJ1-2,NA,TGTGCCAGCAGCGTAGGTGGGACATATGGCTACACCTTC,CASSVGGTYGYTF
TRBV6-1,NA,TRBJ2-2,few,TGTGCCAGCAGTGAGGGCCGGAACACCGGGGAGCTGTTTTTT,CASSEGRNTGELFF
TRBV10-3,NA,TRBJ2-3,NA,TGTGCCATCGGATTACAGGGCAGCACAGATACGCAGTATTTT,CAIGLQGSTDTQYF
TRBV18,TRBD1,TRBJ2-2,NA,TGTGCCAGCTCACCCCGGACAGGGAACACCGGGGAGCTGTTTTTT,CASSPRTGNTGELFF
TRBV9,NA,TRBJ1-1,NA,TGTGCCAGCACCGGGGGTCTGGGGAAAGGGAACACTGAAGCTTTCTTT,CASTGGLGKGNTEAFF
TRBV5-4,TRBD2,TRBJ2-1,NA,TGTGCCAGCGGGGCGGGAGGTTCGAGGGATGAGCAGTTCTTC,CASGAGGSRDEQFF
TRBV28,TRBD1,TRBJ1-2,NA,TGTGCCAGCACCGGACAGGATTCTCGCACCTTC,CASTGQDSRTF
TRBV6-5,NA,TRBJ1-1,NA,TGTGCCAGCAGTCGTACAGAGAACACTGAAGCTTTCTTT,CASSRTENTEAFF
TRBV4-1,NA,TRBJ1-1,NA,TGCGCCAGCAGCCAAGATCGAGGGTACACTGAAGCTTTCTTT,CASSQDRGYTEAFF
TRBV5-1,NA,TRBJ1-3,NA,TGCGCCAGCAGCCGAACCGCTCACGGGTTGGTCTCTGGAAACACCATATATTTT,CASSRTAHGLVSGNTIYF
TRBV30,NA,TRBJ2-3,NA,TGTGCCTGGATGGCGGGGCCCAACACAGATACGCAGTATTTT,CAWMAGPNTDTQYF
TRBV18,TRBD1,TRBJ1-4,NA,TGTGCCAGCTCACCATCTGACAGGGGGCGGATCGGTGAAAAACTGTTTTTT,CASSPSDRGRIGEKLFF
TRBV5-1,TRBD1,TRBJ1-1,NA,TGCGCCAGCAGCACGGGGACAGAACCTAGATTGAACACTGAAGCTTTCTTT,CASSTGTEPRLNTEAFF
TRBV5-1,NA,TRBJ1-5,NA,TGCGCCAGCAGCTTGGGAGGGAACAATCAGCCCCAGCATTTT,CASSLGGNNQPQHF
TRBV7-8,NA,TRBJ1-1,NA,TGTGCCAGCAGCTCCGCGGGTCATAGTACTGAAGCTTTCTTT,CASSSAGHSTEAFF
TRBV29-1,NA,TRBJ1-3,NA,TGCAGCGTTGGGGGCGCTGGAAACACCATATATTTT,CSVGGAGNTIYF
TRBV6-5,TRBD1,TRBJ1-1,few,TGTGCCAGCAGTAGGACAGGGCAAAACACTGAAGCTTTCTTT,CASSRTGQNTEAFF
TRBV5-1,TRBD2,TRBJ2-3,NA,TGCGCCAGCAGCCCCCTGGCGGGGGGGCGTACAGATACGCAGTATTTT,CASSPLAGGRTDTQYF
TRBV4-3,NA,TRBJ2-7,NA,TGCGCCAGCAGCCAAGGTCCGACTATCACCTACGAGCAGTACTTC,CASSQGPTITYEQYF
TRBV6-1,TRBD2,TRBJ2-5,NA,TGTGCCAGCAGTGAGCGGGAGCGGGAGACCCAGTACTTC,CASSERERETQYF
TRBV6-5,NA,TRBJ1-6,NA,TGTGCCAGCAGTTACTCCGGTTCACCCCTCCACTTT,CASSYSGSPLHF
TRBV4-3,NA,TRBJ2-5,few,TGCGCCAGCAGCCCACGGGTCGGGGGTGCAGAGACCCAGTACTTC,CASSPRVGGAETQYF
TRBV19,TRBD1,TRBJ1-2,NA,TGTGCCAGTAGTGCGGGGGGTACAGGGGACAACTATGGCTACACCTTC,CASSAGGTGDNYGYTF
TRBV5-1,NA,TRBJ2-1,NA,TGCGCCAGCAGCTTGGGGCCCCTCAGGGGAGCGGCGTCCGGCTACAATGAGCAGTTCTTC,CASSLGPLRGAASGYNEQFF
TRBV5-4,NA,TRBJ1-2,NA,TGTGCCAGCAGCTTATCGACAAGTTCAGCAGCTAATGGCTACACCTTC,CASSLSTSSAANGYTF
TRBV7-2,TRBD1,TRBJ1-1,NA,TGTGCCAGCAGCCTCAGGGGGCGGGACACTGAAGCTTTCTTT,CASSLRGRDTEAFF
TRBV19,TRBD1,TRBJ1-3,NA,TGTGCCAGTAGTACGGGACAGCTAGCTGGAAACACCATATATTTT,CASSTGQLAGNTIYF
TRBV27,TRBD1,TRBJ1-2,NA,TGTGCCAGCAGTTTGGGTCAGGGGGACTATGGCTACACCTTC,CASSLGQGDYGYTF
TRBV4-3,NA,TRBJ1-1,NA,TGCGCCAGCAGCCAAGAGACTCGGGGGACTGAAGCTTTCTTT,CASSQETRGTEAFF
TRBV11-2,NA,TRBJ2-5,NA,TGTGCCAGCAGCCGGCCAGGACAGTCCCAAGAGACCCAGTACTTC,CASSRPGQSQETQYF
TRBV29-1,TRBD2,TRBJ2-7,NA,TGCAGCGTTGGGGCGGGAGACTCCTACGAGCAGTACTTC,CSVGAGDSYEQYF
TRBV5-4,NA,TRBJ2-7,NA,TGTGCCAGCAGCTTGGGACCAGCGACGAACGAGCAGTACTTC,CASSLGPATNEQYF
TRBV28,NA,TRBJ2-7,few,TGTGCCAGCAGTTTCGGAGGCAGATCAGGCGAGCAGTACTTC,CASSFGGRSGEQYF
TRBV2,TRBD1,TRBJ1-1,once,TGTGCCAGCACCGACCCAGGGGGCCACACTGAAGCTTTCTTT,CASTDPGGHTEAFF
TRBV28,TRBD2,TRBJ2-7,NA,TGTGCCAGCAGGAGGGTAGCGGGATTCTACGAGCAGTACTTC,CASRRVAGFYEQYF
TRBV6-5,TRBD2,TRBJ2-1,NA,TGTGCCAGCAATCCTAGCGGAGGAGTCTACAATGAGCAGTTCTTC,CASNPSGGVYNEQFF
TRBV4-3,NA,TRBJ2-2,medium-sized,TGCGCCAGCAGCCAAGATCGAGGAAGCGCGGCGGTCCACACCGGGGAGCTGTTTTTT,CASSQDRGSAAVHTGELFF
TRBV5-1,TRBD2,TRBJ2-1,many,TGCGCCAGCAGGTCGGCGGGGGAGTTATCTAGCTCCTACAATGAGCAGTTCTTC,CASRSAGELSSSYNEQFF